This note documents a single T cell receptor (beta chain) sequence. Antigen specificity is unknown. The data belong to a study of cytomegalovirus exposure and HLA in healthy donors. As for the study in general: Across roughly 400 genotyped donors, about 80% landed in the Caucasian-associated ancestry cluster.

The CDR3 sequence is 14 residues long. V was pared by 1 base and J by 4 bases, with 10 bases between. CDR1 is SGHNT and CDR2 is YYREEE in the germline V gene (reference sequence). Study-wide points: Follow-up analysis later connected one missense variant in DCLRE1C with trimming of TCR beta V- and J-genes. Per published accounts, TCR beta sequences correctly predicted the HLA-A and HLA-B alleles of most subjects.

It was healthy bone marrow donors who served as donors. PCR amplification relied on 60 Vbeta primers (plus 13 Jbeta primers). Measured with immunoSEQ multiplex PCR; TCRdb has only the in-frame clones, and not every one. The sample yields under 200,000 clones, around three quarters seen once. The J gene is TRBJ2-3, the V gene TRBV5-4; D gene ambiguous. The sequence was collected from a man aged 40-50 years in good health and CMV-seronegative. Input material: PBMCs. CDR3 sequence (DNA): TGTGCCAGCAGCTTGAAGAGGTCCCCAGATACGCAGTATTTT. Residues: CASSLKRSPDTQYF.